This passage covers 11 T cell receptor beta chains from one sample sequenced in a study of blood T cell repertoires in COVID-19. Generated by immunoSEQ multiplex PCR, the TCRdb table keeps only in-frame clones and is missing some. The data show 200,000 to 300,000 clones, around 89% seen once. Sequencing was carried out using PBMCs or T cells enriched from blood (not recorded which). All receptors derive from a woman aged 35 to 49 with acute COVID-19.

There are a few counts of this clone. The chain joins TRBV7-2 to TRBJ1-5; no reliable D call. Germline V gives CDR1 SGHTA, CDR2 FQGNSA. V lost 2 bases and J lost 8, with 19 bases in between. CDR3 length: 16 residues. CDR3 residues: CASSLTFSGFREPQHF. CDR3 DNA: TGTGCCAGCAGCTTAACGTTTTCGGGGTTTCGGGAGCCCCAGCATTTT. Full variable domain (remainder filled in from reference TRBV7-2 and TRBJ1-5): GAGVSQSPSNKVTEKGKDVELRCDPISGHTALYWYRQSLGQGLEFLIYFQGNSAPDKSGLPSDRFSAERTGGSVSTLTIQRTQQEDSAVYLCASSLTFSGFREPQHFGDGTRLSIL.

The DNA of the CDR3 is TGTGCCAGCAGAACGACAAATCGTGGACTGGCCTTTAGCAATGAGCAGTTCTTC. As protein: CASRTTNRGLAFSNEQFF. The gene calls are TRBV27 and TRBJ2-1; a possible D gene is TRBD2 (5 bases). The germline CDR1 and CDR2 sequences are MNHEY and SMNVEV (reference sequence). The CDR3 is 18 amino acids. Trimming stripped 6 bases from V and 6 bases from J, with 27 bases between.

V and J are TRBV5-1 and TRBJ2-3; D possibly corresponds to TRBD2 (7 bases). The CDR3 length is 18 residues. CDR1 and CDR2 from the germline V gene are SGHRS and YFSETQ. Deletions cut 3 bases from V and 8 bases from J, with 28 bases between. The CDR3 protein is CASSWPAGALGPHLTQYF. The CDR3, as DNA: TGCGCCAGCAGCTGGCCCGCGGGGGCCCTCGGACCACACCTTACGCAGTATTTT.

V usage is TRBV7-2 and J usage is TRBJ1-1; D not certain. Germline V gives CDR1 SGHTA, CDR2 FQGNSA. This CDR3 has 16 residues. Trimming left V 2 bases short and J 5 bases short, with 18 bases between. The DNA for the CDR3 is TGTGCCAGCAGCTTAATAGCCGGGGTATCCGGGACTGAAGCTTTCTTT. Residues: CASSLIAGVSGTEAFF. The whole variable domain, remainder taken from reference TRBV7-2 and TRBJ1-1, is GAGVSQSPSNKVTEKGKDVELRCDPISGHTALYWYRQSLGQGLEFLIYFQGNSAPDKSGLPSDRFSAERTGGSVSTLTIQRTQQEDSAVYLCASSLIAGVSGTEAFFGQGTRLTVV.

The chain joins TRBV28 to TRBJ2-1; D is perhaps TRBD2 (6 bases). Deletions cut 4 bases from V and 5 bases from J, with 9 bases between. The CDR3 is 13 amino acids. Germline assignment: CDR1 MDHEN and CDR2 SYDVKM. The DNA of the CDR3 is TGTGCCAGCAGTTCCTGGGGGGACAATGAGCAGTTCTTC. It translates to CASSSWGDNEQFF.

The chain employs TRBV29-1 and TRBJ1-4; a weak D match, TRBD1 (5 bases). Germline V gene lookup returns CDR1 SQVTM and CDR2 ANQGSEA. With 3 bases removed from V and 7 bases from J, the gap between germline ends came to 15 bases. The CDR3 sequence is 14 residues long. The CDR3 region has the DNA TGCAGCGTTGACGTGGGGGGAAGTATTGAAAAACTGTTTTTT. Translation: CSVDVGGSIEKLFF.

The chain is built from TRBV7-3 and TRBJ2-3; TRBD2 matches at 16 bases. J was trimmed by 6 bases and V by 2 bases; bases with no gene match: 5. CDR1 is SGHTA, CDR2 FQGTGA, per germline. This CDR3 contains 17 residues. CDR3: CASSLRGTSGRGDTQYF. Written as DNA, the CDR3 is TGTGCCAGCAGCTTACGAGGGACTAGCGGGAGGGGGGATACGCAGTATTTT.

V usage is TRBV27 and J usage is TRBJ1-5, with D perhaps matching TRBD1 (5 bases). This CDR3 comprises 16 residues. Germline loops: CDR1 MNHEY, CDR2 SMNVEV (reference sequence). V dropped 3 bases and J dropped 2 bases, with 14 bases sitting between them. This CDR3 reads CASSFGALRGNQPQHF. Here the CDR3 DNA reads TGTGCCAGCAGTTTTGGGGCCCTAAGGGGCAATCAGCCCCAGCATTTT.

The rearrangement joins TRBV6-5 to TRBJ1-5, with D perhaps matching TRBD1 (5 bases). This CDR3 region has 15 residues. The V gene's germline CDR1 is MNHEY and CDR2 SVGAGI. V was clipped by 6 bases and J by 0 bases, with 12 bases between them. For the CDR3, the DNA is TGTGCCAGCAGGCTACAGGTCTATAGCAATCAGCCCCAGCATTTT. Its translation is CASRLQVYSNQPQHF.

The V call is TRBV19, the J call TRBJ2-1; the D gene is possibly TRBD2 (6 bases). This CDR3 contains 14 residues. Trimming shortened V by 4 bases and J by 4 bases, and 11 bases separated the two germline ends. Germline assignment: CDR1 LNHDA and CDR2 SQIVND (reference sequence). The CDR3 here is CASSNRGKYNEQFF. The DNA of the CDR3 is TGTGCCAGTAGTAATCGCGGGAAGTACAATGAGCAGTTCTTC. Full variable domain (remainder filled in from reference TRBV19 and TRBJ2-1): DGGITQSPKYLFRKEGQNVTLSCEQNLNHDAMYWYRQDPGQGLRLIYYSQIVNDFQKGDIAEGYSVSREKKESFPLTVTSAQKNPTAFYLCASSNRGKYNEQFFGPGTRLTVL.

The chain combines TRBV27 with TRBJ1-6; D unresolved. Germline CDR1 reads MNHEY; CDR2 reads SMNVEV (reference sequence). CDR3 size: 13 residues. V lost 3 bases and J 10 bases, leaving 10 bases between the germline ends. The CDR3, as DNA: TGTGCCAGCAGTTTTAGCGCCAGATCACCCCTCCACTTT. Translating it yields CASSFSARSPLHF.